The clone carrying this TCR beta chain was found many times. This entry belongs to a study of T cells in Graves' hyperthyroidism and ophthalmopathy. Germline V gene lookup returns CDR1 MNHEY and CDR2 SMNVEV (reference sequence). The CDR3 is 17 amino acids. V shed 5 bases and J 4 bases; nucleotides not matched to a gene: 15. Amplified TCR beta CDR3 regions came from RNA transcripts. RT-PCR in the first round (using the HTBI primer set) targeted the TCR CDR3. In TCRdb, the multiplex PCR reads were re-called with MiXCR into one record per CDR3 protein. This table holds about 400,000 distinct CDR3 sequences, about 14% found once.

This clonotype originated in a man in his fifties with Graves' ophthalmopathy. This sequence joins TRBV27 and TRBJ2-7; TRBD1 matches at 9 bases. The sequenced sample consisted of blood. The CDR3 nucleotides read TGTGCCAGCAGTCCAGGAATGACGTGGACAGGGGAGTACGAGCAGTACTTC. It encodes CASSPGMTWTGEYEQYF.